This T cell receptor (beta chain) comes out of a study of human T cells and chemical hapten exposure. Unique molecular identifiers were linked by the library to individual cDNA molecules. Authors' processing steps: Sampled TCR counts reached a median of roughly 90,000 per sample, with values ranging from about 23,224 to 700,000. One entry per CDR3 protein, called by TCRdb with MiXCR from the RACE reads. None of the V and J calls come from the authors' own analysis; TCRdb made them. In the table there are approximately 90,000 distinct CDR3 sequences, about 9% of which are singletons. Between the trimmed V and J ends, which lost 7 bases and 2 bases, there was a span of 9 bases. The CDR3 has 11 amino acids. Germline V gene lookup returns CDR1 DFQATT and CDR2 SNEGSKA (reference sequence). The sample's time point: pre-sensitization, week 0. Treatment here: therapeutic diphenylcyclopropenone sensitization with weekly scalp DPC.

This clonotype was observed a few times. The sequences come from whole blood, collected in connection with sensitization to the hapten diphenylcyclopropenone (DPC). The chain combines TRBV20-1 with TRBJ2-7, with D maybe TRBD1 (5 bases). The source is a middle-aged man with alopecia areata. Some clones in this sample may be carry-over from other donors' samples. The CDR3 reads CSVTQAYEQYF. DNA of the CDR3: TGCAGTGTTACACAGGCCTACGAGCAGTACTTC.